These 7 T cell receptor beta chains share one sample of origin, sequenced in a study of human T cells and chemical hapten exposure. Time point denoted: pre-sensitization, week 0. Treatment specified: therapeutic diphenylcyclopropenone sensitization with weekly scalp DPC. TCRdb re-derived calls from the RACE reads in MiXCR, one entry per CDR3 protein. This sample has a few hundred thousand distinct CDR3 sequences, with around 7.7% found just once. The sequencing here drew on whole blood, taken in connection with sensitization to the hapten diphenylcyclopropenone (DPC). These TCRs come from a man younger than 30 with alopecia areata. Some clones in this sample may be carry-over from other donors' samples.

This clonotype was observed a few times. The chain employs TRBV4-3 and TRBJ1-6; D may be TRBD1 (6 bases). This CDR3 has 15 residues. Between the trimmed V and J ends, which lost 0 bases and 13 bases, there was a span of 16 bases. CDR1 is LGHNA and CDR2 is YSLEER in the germline V gene. The CDR3 sequence is CASSQDRGARSPLHF. The CDR3 nucleotides read TGCGCCAGCAGCCAAGATCGGGGGGCGCGGTCCCCCCTCCACTTT.

This chain connects TRBV29-1 to TRBJ2-1; either TRBD1 or TRBD2 may fit D (5 bases each). This CDR3 is built from 16 residues. CDR1 SQVTM and CDR2 ANQGSEA come from the germline V gene. With 6 bases removed from V and 5 bases from J, the gap between germline ends came to 23 bases. Here the CDR3 reads CSVAPGPYLGHNEQFF. CDR3 in DNA: TGCAGCGTCGCTCCGGGACCCTACCTGGGGCACAATGAGCAGTTCTTC.

This clonotype was counted between two and nine times. The V gene is TRBV20-1, the J gene TRBJ1-2, with TRBD1 identical over 10 bases. The CDR3 is made up of 13 amino acids. Germline CDR1 DFQATT, CDR2 SNEGSKA (reference sequence). J lost 4 bases, V lost 5 bases, and 4 bases had no gene match. The CDR3 region has the DNA TGCAGTGCTGTAGACAGGGGGCTCTATGGCTACACCTTC. This codes for CSAVDRGLYGYTF.

CDR3 loop: CASSLEAAASYGYTF. The CDR3 nucleotides are TGTGCCAGCAGCTTAGAGGCAGCCGCCTCCTATGGCTACACCTTC. The rearrangement uses TRBV7-2 and TRBJ1-2; D unresolved. Germline loops: CDR1 SGHTA, CDR2 FQGNSA. Trimming removed 1 base at V and 4 bases at J, with 13 bases between. This CDR3 is 15 amino acids long.

This clonotype was counted many times. This chain connects TRBV7-9 to TRBJ1-1, with 10 bases aligning to TRBD1. The CDR3 is made up of 17 amino acids. Germline-derived CDR1 and CDR2 are SEHNR and FQNEAQ (reference sequence). The ends lost 5 bases at V and 5 bases at J; junction bases unmatched: 14. The CDR3 reads CASSADRGRVEETEAFF. The CDR3, as DNA: TGTGCCAGCAGCGCCGACAGGGGGCGCGTTGAAGAAACTGAAGCTTTCTTT.

This clonotype showed up many times. V usage is TRBV29-1 and J usage is TRBJ1-5, with D uncertain. The CDR3 is 14 residues long. V was cut by 4 bases and J by 3 bases, with 13 bases left in between. The V gene's germline CDR1 is SQVTM and CDR2 ANQGSEA. CDR3 sequence reads: CSVGKGGANQPQHF. CDR3 nucleotides: TGCAGCGTTGGAAAGGGTGGAGCCAATCAGCCCCAGCATTTT.

This clonotype was detected many times. The J gene is TRBJ1-1, the V gene TRBV12-3 or TRBV12-4; D is perhaps TRBD1 (5 bases). The ends were cut back, 7 bases at V and 5 bases at J, with 11 bases in the middle. There are 12 residues in the CDR3. DNA of the CDR3: TGTGCCAGCATCGGGGACTGGACTGAAGCTTTCTTT. The encoded protein is CASIGDWTEAFF.